These T cell receptor beta chains were read from a single sample in a study of CD8 T cells in ankylosing spondylitis. TCRdb reprocessed the 5' RACE reads with MiXCR, giving one entry per CDR3 protein. The top ten hold approximately 15% of the sample, which has a few hundred thousand distinct CDR3 sequences, more than 20% seen once. The sample consisted of blood, either unsorted or a sorted T cell fraction (not recorded which). All receptors come from a male donor with ankylosing spondylitis. Each CDR3 is given with its conserved first and last residue. A D gene is named only where the DNA matches it firmly. Rows give clone size only sometimes, using once, few, many, or a class for an expanded clone.

abundance,j_gene,v_gene,d_gene,CDR3aa,CDR3nt
many,TRBJ2-2,TRBV27,NA,CASSRQGSSNTGELFF,TGTGCCAGCAGCCGTCAGGGGAGTTCGAACACCGGGGAGCTGTTTTTT
few,TRBJ2-3,TRBV7-3,TRBD2,CASSEGLAGEADTQYF,TGTGCCAGCAGCGAAGGCCTAGCGGGAGAAGCAGATACGCAGTATTTT
many,TRBJ1-1,TRBV12-3/TRBV12-4,NA,CASRRTDSKAFF,TGTGCCAGCAGGCGGACAGACTCGAAAGCTTTCTTT
NA,TRBJ2-3,TRBV15,TRBD2,CATGSGRESDTQYF,TGTGCCACCGGGAGCGGGAGGGAGTCAGATACGCAGTATTTT
NA,TRBJ2-3,TRBV2,TRBD2,CASGGAGGFSDTQYF,TGTGCCAGCGGAGGGGCGGGAGGGTTCTCAGATACGCAGTATTTT
NA,TRBJ2-7,TRBV20-1,TRBD2,CSAGTSGLYEQYF,TGCAGTGCGGGGACTAGCGGGCTCTACGAGCAGTACTTC
NA,TRBJ2-2,TRBV24-1,TRBD1,CATSRQGVAGELFF,TGTGCCACCAGTCGACAGGGGGTCGCCGGGGAGCTGTTTTTT
few,TRBJ2-7,TRBV7-8,NA,CASSLGVGGTPYEQYF,TGTGCCAGCAGCTTAGGAGTGGGGGGGACACCCTACGAGCAGTACTTC
NA,TRBJ2-1,TRBV12-3/TRBV12-4,TRBD1,CASSRQGSPYNEQFF,TGTGCCAGCAGCCGACAGGGGTCCCCTTACAATGAGCAGTTCTTC
NA,TRBJ2-1,TRBV6-4,TRBD1,CASSQQYNRGEQFF,TGTGCCAGCAGTCAACAATACAACAGGGGTGAGCAGTTCTTC
NA,TRBJ1-3,TRBV7-2,NA,CASSPNPLSSGNTIYF,TGTGCCAGCAGCCCGAACCCTCTGAGCTCTGGAAACACCATATATTTT
few,TRBJ2-5,TRBV3-1,NA,CASSQFPQETQYF,TGTGCCAGCAGCCAATTTCCCCAAGAGACCCAGTACTTC
NA,TRBJ2-3,TRBV6-1,TRBD2,CASNDLGLAGGGDTQYF,TGTGCCAGCAACGACCTGGGACTAGCGGGAGGGGGAGATACGCAGTATTTT
NA,TRBJ2-1,TRBV5-1,TRBD2,CASSRGAGVINEQFF,TGCGCCAGCAGCCGAGGGGCGGGAGTTATTAATGAGCAGTTCTTC
NA,TRBJ1-4,TRBV18,TRBD1,CASSPRQGGDEKLFF,TGTGCCAGCTCGCCCCGACAGGGCGGGGATGAAAAACTGTTTTTT
few,TRBJ2-6,TRBV3-1,TRBD2,CASSRGGGARSGANVLTF,TGTGCCAGCAGCCGCGGGGGAGGGGCCAGATCTGGGGCCAACGTCCTGACTTTC
many,TRBJ2-1,TRBV11-2,TRBD2,CASSLDRLANNEQFF,TGTGCCAGCAGCTTAGATCGACTAGCCAACAATGAGCAGTTCTTC
NA,TRBJ2-4,TRBV21-1,NA,CASSKGTAAGYSALDIQYF,TGTGCCAGCAGCAAAGGAACGGCGGCCGGGTACTCAGCTCTTGACATTCAGTACTTC
few,TRBJ1-5,TRBV3-1,TRBD1,CASSHNAPGTGLQPQHF,TGTGCCAGCAGCCATAACGCCCCCGGGACAGGGCTTCAGCCCCAGCATTTT
NA,TRBJ2-1,TRBV27,TRBD1,CATGQDRNEQFF,TGTGCCACGGGACAGGATCGCAATGAGCAGTTCTTC
few,TRBJ2-5,TRBV10-3,NA,CAIRGGAGGETQYF,TGTGCCATCAGGGGAGGGGCAGGGGGTGAGACCCAGTACTTC
NA,TRBJ2-5,TRBV29-1,TRBD1,CSLRTGGQETQYF,TGCAGCCTACGGACAGGGGGCCAAGAGACCCAGTACTTC
many,TRBJ2-2,TRBV11-2,NA,CASSWLGQNTGELFF,TGTGCCAGCAGCTGGCTGGGGCAGAACACCGGGGAGCTGTTTTTT
NA,TRBJ2-3,TRBV6-5,NA,CASSLSFDSSTDTQYF,TGTGCCAGCAGTTTGAGTTTTGATTCTAGCACAGATACGCAGTATTTT
few,TRBJ2-1,TRBV5-1,TRBD2,CASSLEGRGGSEQFF,TGCGCCAGCAGCTTGGAAGGGAGGGGTGGTAGTGAGCAGTTCTTC
few,TRBJ1-3,TRBV20-1,NA,CSAWVAGVGNTIYF,TGCAGTGCTTGGGTGGCAGGGGTTGGAAACACCATATATTTT
NA,TRBJ2-5,TRBV20-1,TRBD2,CSATPGGWETQYF,TGCAGTGCCACCCCGGGGGGGTGGGAGACCCAGTACTTC
few,TRBJ2-5,TRBV9,NA,CASSVVSGETQYF,TGTGCCAGCAGCGTAGTGAGCGGAGAGACCCAGTACTTC
NA,TRBJ1-4,TRBV30,NA,CAWSATVATNEKLFF,TGTGCCTGGAGTGCGACAGTTGCAACTAATGAAAAACTGTTTTTT
many,TRBJ2-3,TRBV12-3/TRBV12-4,TRBD2,CASRSSGGPDTQYF,TGTGCCAGCAGGAGCAGCGGGGGCCCAGATACGCAGTATTTT
NA,TRBJ1-2,TRBV6-5,NA,CASSNSAFLGFGYTF,TGTGCCAGCAGCAACTCAGCCTTCCTAGGGTTTGGCTACACCTTC